Below, 25 T cell receptor beta chains from the same sample are listed, as sequenced in a study of OX40 agonist ivuxolimab in advanced cancers. The data were produced by immunoSEQ multiplex PCR, yet TCRdb's version contains in-frame clones alone and is incomplete. The sample comprises about 100,000 clones, under 95% of which are singletons, and about 0.51% rests with the top ten. The sequenced sample was CD4+ or CD8+ T cells sorted from blood, obtained in a trial of the OX40 agonist ivuxolimab. The receptors were gathered from an adult with an advanced solid tumor such as melanoma, head and neck, liver or kidney cancer.

This chain connects TRBV5-8 to TRBJ2-1; D is unclear. Germline V gives CDR1 SGHTS, CDR2 YDEGEE. The CDR3 sequence is 14 residues long. V was shortened by 2 bases and J by 1 base, with 7 bases between the two germline ends. The CDR3 DNA is TGTGCCAGCAGCTTTGCAGGTTCCTACAATGAGCAGTTCTTC. The encoded protein is CASSFAGSYNEQFF.

The chain has TRBV5-8 and TRBJ2-1, with TRBD2 identical over 8 bases. The CDR3 runs 17 residues. The trim removed 3 bases at V and 8 bases at J, leaving 16 bases unmatched. Germline CDR1 reads SGHTS; CDR2 reads YDEGEE. CDR3: CASSWMAGLGTFDEQFF. CDR3 in DNA: TGTGCCAGCAGCTGGATGGCGGGACTAGGGACCTTCGATGAGCAGTTCTTC.

About this clone itself: This CDR3 is also generated by other DNA sequences in the sample. V and J are TRBV28 and TRBJ1-3; perhaps TRBD1 as D (5 bases). The CDR3 length is 14 residues. Trimming pared 3 bases from V and 0 bases from J, leaving 6 bases between. The V gene's germline CDR1 is MDHEN and CDR2 SYDVKM. CDR3: CASSLGRSGNTIYF. DNA for the CDR3: TGTGCCAGCAGTTTGGGACGCTCTGGAAACACCATATATTTT. Using reference TRBV28 and TRBJ1-3 for the parts outside the CDR3, the full variable domain is DVKVTQSSRYLVKRTGEKVFLECVQDMDHENMFWYRQDPGLGLRLIYFSYDVKMKEKGDIPEGYSVSREKKERFSLILESASTNQTSMYLCASSLGRSGNTIYFGEGSWLTVV.

Points on this clone: This sample includes further DNA sequences coding for the same CDR3. The chain couples TRBV2 to TRBJ1-1; possible D gene TRBD1, 5 bases. This CDR3 has 13 residues. Trimming cost V 3 bases and J 5 bases, with 10 bases left between them. Germline CDR1 SNHLY, CDR2 FYNNEI. The CDR3 is CASSEGVGTEAFF. CDR3 bases: TGTGCCAGCAGTGAGGGGGTGGGAACTGAAGCTTTCTTT.

The rearrangement joins TRBV28 to TRBJ2-7, with 10 bases matching TRBD2. Germline V gene sequence: CDR1 MDHEN, CDR2 SYDVKM. This CDR3 has 18 residues. V lost 3 bases to trimming and J lost 4 bases; unmatched junction nucleotides: 15. This chain's CDR3 is CASSFRAVTSGTSYEQYF. CDR3 sequence (DNA): TGTGCCAGCAGTTTTAGGGCAGTTACTAGCGGGACTTCATACGAGCAGTACTTC.

J is TRBJ1-5 and V is TRBV19, with TRBD1 as a possible D gene (6 bases). Trimming pared 5 bases from V and 6 bases from J, leaving 20 bases between. Germline V gene lookup returns CDR1 LNHDA and CDR2 SQIVND (reference sequence). The CDR3 has 16 residues. DNA for the CDR3: TGTGCCAGTAGTCCCCGGACAGACGCGGCCGGTCAGCCCCAGCATTTT. Encoded protein: CASSPRTDAAGQPQHF.

This chain connects TRBV2 to TRBJ2-5; the D gene is possibly TRBD1 (6 bases). CDR1 and CDR2 (germline): SNHLY, FYNNEI. V was trimmed by 8 bases and J by 0 bases, leaving 10 bases between them. The CDR3 contains 13 residues. CDR3 region: CASADRHQETQYF. CDR3 DNA: TGTGCCAGCGCCGACAGGCACCAAGAGACCCAGTACTTC.

The chain combines TRBV18 with TRBJ2-6; D gene unclear. CDR1 is KGHSH and CDR2 is LQKENI in the germline V gene. V lost 3 bases, J lost 0 bases, and 15 bases lay in between. The CDR3 consists of 18 residues. DNA for the CDR3: TGTGCCAGCTCACCTCCTGTGACACTAAGCTCTGGGGCCAACGTCCTGACTTTC. Translating gives CASSPPVTLSSGANVLTF.

The chain recombines TRBV7-2 with TRBJ1-4, with 8 bases aligning to TRBD1. This CDR3 contains 15 residues. Germline loops: CDR1 SGHTA, CDR2 FQGNSA. Trimming removed 5 bases from V and 6 bases from J; junction bases left unmatched: 8. In DNA, the CDR3 is TGTGCCAGCAGCCTTACAGGGGGTAAAGATGAAAAACTGTTTTTT. It is translated as CASSLTGGKDEKLFF.

In this sample, this clone turned up once. This chain connects TRBV27 to TRBJ2-2, with 10 bases aligning to TRBD1. The trim removed 10 bases at V and 5 bases at J, leaving 13 bases unmatched. Germline-derived CDR1 and CDR2 are MNHEY and SMNVEV (reference sequence). The length of the CDR3 is 16 residues. For the CDR3, the DNA is TGTGCCACCGGGAGCCCCCGGGACAGGGGAACCGGGGAGCTGTTTTTT. It translates to CATGSPRDRGTGELFF.

In DNA, the CDR3 is TGTGCCAGCAGCCCACGGCCTAGCGACTACGAGCAGTACTTC. Encoded protein: CASSPRPSDYEQYF. The rearrangement joins TRBV13 to TRBJ2-7; D is possibly TRBD2 (6 bases). This CDR3 comprises 14 residues. The germline V gene encodes CDR1 PRHDT and CDR2 FYEKMQ (reference sequence). Trimming shortened V by 5 bases and J by 3 bases, and 14 bases separated the two germline ends.

This rearrangement joins TRBV7-2 to TRBJ1-4, with unresolved D. The germline V gene encodes CDR1 SGHTA and CDR2 FQGNSA. The ends were cut back, 5 bases at V and 3 bases at J, with 7 bases in the middle. CDR3 length: 13 residues. The CDR3 DNA sequence: TGTGCCAGCAGCAATGGGCCTAATGAAAAACTGTTTTTT. Its protein product is CASSNGPNEKLFF.

The chain has TRBV19 and TRBJ2-1; D may match TRBD1 or TRBD2 (5 bases each). With 7 bases removed from V and 8 bases from J, the gap between germline ends came to 18 bases. The CDR3 is 14 amino acids. Germline lookup yields CDR1 LNHDA and CDR2 SQIVND (reference sequence). This CDR3 reads CASKGQGDHHEQFF. The DNA for the CDR3 is TGTGCCAGTAAGGGCCAGGGAGACCATCATGAGCAGTTCTTC.

V usage is TRBV7-6 and J usage is TRBJ1-3, with 7 bases that match TRBD1. CDR3 length: 15 amino acids. Germline V gene data show CDR1 as SGHVS and CDR2 as FNYEAQ. V lost 10 bases and J lost 8; bases outside the gene matches: 17. CDR3: CATTSPGPGGHTIYF. The CDR3 DNA reads as TGTGCCACGACCTCACCGGGGCCAGGGGGACACACCATATATTTT.

The chain is built from TRBV20-1 and TRBJ1-1, with D perhaps matching TRBD1 (5 bases). CDR3 length equals 10 residues. The germline V gene has CDR1 DFQATT and CDR2 SNEGSKA (reference sequence). The CDR3 nucleotides read TGCAGGGGATTAGGGGCTGAAGCTTTCTTT. This codes for CRGLGAEAFF.

The rearrangement uses TRBV4-3 and TRBJ2-7; TRBD1 matches 8 bases. This CDR3 region has 16 residues. V dropped 1 base and J dropped 7; count of bases not matched to a gene: 12. Germline lookup yields CDR1 LGHNA and CDR2 YSLEER. CDR3: CASSQGQGIGAREQYF. The DNA for the CDR3 is TGCGCCAGCAGCCAAGGACAGGGGATAGGGGCTCGAGAGCAGTACTTC.

The J gene is TRBJ1-2, the V gene TRBV7-8, with 8 nucleotides matching TRBD1. The CDR3 is 13 amino acids. The V gene's germline CDR1 is SGHVS and CDR2 FQNEAQ. With 1 base clipped from V and 8 bases from J, the junction kept 3 bases outside the gene matches. The DNA for the CDR3 is TGTGCCAGCAGCTTAGTGGCAGGGGGCGGCTACACCTTC. This encodes CASSLVAGGGYTF.

The V call is TRBV2, the J call TRBJ2-1; TRBD2 matches 12 bases. The V segment lost 3 bases and the J segment 0 bases; nucleotides outside the gene matches: 6. Per the germline V gene, CDR1 is SNHLY and CDR2 is FYNNEI. CDR3 length equals 18 residues. This CDR3 is CASSDLLTSGSSYNEQFF. CDR3 DNA: TGTGCCAGCAGTGATCTACTGACTAGCGGGAGCTCCTACAATGAGCAGTTCTTC.

The V call is TRBV5-4, the J call TRBJ2-5, with D uncertain. V lost 0 bases to trimming and J lost 6 bases, with 15 bases between them. The germline V gene encodes CDR1 SGHNT and CDR2 YYREEE (reference sequence). The CDR3 has 15 amino acids. The CDR3 DNA follows: TGTGCCAGCAGCTTGGCCAGAAAGGAGCTTCAGACCCAGTACTTC. Residues: CASSLARKELQTQYF.

The chain links TRBV29-1 to TRBJ2-5, with D unclear. CDR3 length equals 11 residues. Per the germline V gene, CDR1 is SQVTM and CDR2 is ANQGSEA. The V and J ends lost 4 bases and 2 bases respectively, with 5 bases between them. CDR3: CSVARQETQYF. CDR3 coding DNA: TGCAGCGTTGCGAGACAAGAGACCCAGTACTTC.

The chain carries TRBV5-6 and TRBJ2-1; the D is unclear. Germline assignment: CDR1 SGHDT and CDR2 YYEEEE. The germline V and J ends were trimmed by 3 bases and 5 bases, with 9 bases remaining between them. The CDR3 runs to 13 residues. In DNA form, the CDR3 reads TGTGCCAGCAGCTCCCTTGGGAACAATGAGCAGTTCTTC. Residues: CASSSLGNNEQFF.

This rearrangement joins TRBV5-4 to TRBJ2-5; D is possibly TRBD2 (6 bases). V was trimmed by 4 bases and J by 1 base, leaving 14 bases between them. The CDR3 runs to 15 residues. Germline V lookup: CDR1 SGHNT, CDR2 YYREEE (reference sequence). The CDR3 nucleotides are TGTGCCAGCAGCGCAGCCTCTAGCGTCCAAGAGACCCAGTACTTC. Protein: CASSAASSVQETQYF.

The chain couples TRBV28 to TRBJ2-7; possibly TRBD2 for D (5 bases). Germline-derived CDR1 and CDR2 are MDHEN and SYDVKM. Trimming cost V 5 bases and J 4 bases, with 15 bases left between them. The CDR3 sequence is 14 residues long. Here the CDR3 DNA reads TGTGCCAGCAGTCCAGACGAACGGACTTACGAGCAGTACTTC. It is translated as CASSPDERTYEQYF.

The chain uses TRBV11-3 and TRBJ2-5, with 8 positions matching TRBD2. CDR1 and CDR2 (germline): SGHNT, YENEEA. V was clipped by 5 bases and J by 5 bases; unmatched bases: 13. The CDR3 totals 16 residues. This CDR3 reads CASSQFFGRATETQYF. For the CDR3, the DNA is TGTGCCAGCAGCCAATTCTTCGGGAGGGCCACGGAGACCCAGTACTTC.

In this sample, this clone turned up once. The V call is TRBV15, the J call TRBJ2-1; D gene unclear. V lost 5 bases and J 7 bases, leaving 12 bases between the germline ends. The CDR3 is 13 amino acids. From germline, CDR1 is LNHNV and CDR2 YYDKDF (reference sequence). In DNA form, the CDR3 reads TGTGCCACCAGCTTCTCGTCAATAAATGAGCAGTTCTTC. Its protein product is CATSFSSINEQFF.